These 20 T cell receptor beta chains originate from one sample sequenced in a study of blood T cell repertoires in COVID-19. Generated by immunoSEQ multiplex PCR, the TCRdb table keeps only in-frame clones and is missing some. This sample has fewer than 100,000 clones, with nearly 90% found just once. Sequencing used peripheral blood. The receptors were sampled from a man aged 65 to 85 with acute or convalescent COVID-19.

The chain joins TRBV29-1 to TRBJ2-2; tentative D call: TRBD1 (5 bases). The V gene's germline CDR1 is SQVTM and CDR2 ANQGSEA. The germline V and J ends were trimmed by 1 base and 1 base, with 7 bases remaining between them. The CDR3 contains 14 residues. The CDR3 is CSVEGQGNTGELFF. Written as DNA, the CDR3 is TGCAGCGTTGAAGGGCAGGGGAACACCGGGGAGCTGTTTTTT.

The chain has TRBV19 and TRBJ1-4, with D possibly being TRBD1 (5 bases). The CDR3 extends over 12 amino acids. Per germline, CDR1 LNHDA and CDR2 SQIVND (reference sequence). Trimming took off 6 bases at V and 8 bases at J, with 10 bases between the two ends. CDR3 DNA: TGTGCCAGTAGGCGGGAGGGGGAAAAACTGTTTTTT. It encodes CASRREGEKLFF.

The rearrangement uses TRBV5-5 and TRBJ2-7, with TRBD2 as a possible D gene (6 bases). This CDR3 contains 14 residues. Trimming shortened V by 0 bases and J by 4 bases, and 11 bases separated the two germline ends. From germline, CDR1 is SGHKS and CDR2 YYEKEE (reference sequence). This CDR3 is CASSLDGGEYEQYV. The CDR3 bases are TGTGCCAGCAGCTTGGACGGCGGGGAATACGAGCAGTACGTC.

The chain uses TRBV2 and TRBJ2-3, with TRBD2 matching over 7 bases. This CDR3 has 12 amino acids. The V and J ends lost 6 bases and 6 bases, in that order; junction bases with no gene match: 3. Germline V lookup: CDR1 SNHLY, CDR2 FYNNEI. CDR3 nucleotides: TGTGCCAGCAGCAGCGGGACCGATACGCAGTATTTT. It is translated as CASSSGTDTQYF.

J is TRBJ1-1 and V is TRBV21-1; the table's D call TRBD1 went unverified against the DNA. TRBV21-1 is annotated as a pseudogene. CDR3 length: 18 residues. CDR3 region: CASSKRRGLGSLNTEAFF. The CDR3 DNA sequence: TGTGCCAGCAGCAAACGCCGTGGATTGGGCAGCTTGAACACTGAAGCTTTCTTT.

The chain links TRBV28 to TRBJ2-5, with 7 bases lining up with TRBD1. The CDR3 has 16 residues. Trimming cost V 5 bases and J 1 base; bases outside gene matches: 10. Germline V CDR1 and CDR2: MDHEN, SYDVKM. CDR3: CASSILGRQGQETQYF. CDR3 DNA sequence: TGTGCCAGCAGTATCCTTGGCCGACAGGGCCAAGAGACCCAGTACTTC. Based on the CDR3 plus reference TRBV28 and TRBJ2-5, the full variable domain is DVKVTQSSRYLVKRTGEKVFLECVQDMDHENMFWYRQDPGLGLRLIYFSYDVKMKEKGDIPEGYSVSREKKERFSLILESASTNQTSMYLCASSILGRQGQETQYFGPGTRLLVL.

The chain has TRBV5-1 and TRBJ2-7; tentative D call: TRBD1 (6 bases). Between the trimmed V and J ends, which lost 0 bases and 5 bases, there was a span of 15 bases. The CDR3 has 15 residues. The germline CDR1 and CDR2 sequences are SGHRS and YFSETQ. This chain's CDR3 is CASSLGQGRFHEQYF. CDR3 coding DNA: TGCGCCAGCAGCTTGGGGCAGGGGCGGTTCCACGAGCAGTACTTC.

The chain has TRBV7-2 and TRBJ2-3, with D possibly TRBD1 on 6 matching bases. Deletions cut 0 bases from V and 2 bases from J, with 9 bases between. Germline V gene sequence: CDR1 SGHTA, CDR2 FQGNSA. The CDR3 runs 15 residues. CDR3 DNA: TGTGCCAGCAGCTTAGCGGGGGCCAACACAGATACGCAGTATTTT. Encoded protein: CASSLAGANTDTQYF.

The rearrangement uses TRBV27 and TRBJ2-3; D is possibly TRBD1 (6 bases). Germline loops: CDR1 MNHEY, CDR2 SMNVEV (reference sequence). Trimming shortened V by 4 bases and J by 3 bases, and 17 bases separated the two germline ends. CDR3 length: 16 residues. The CDR3 loop reads CASSSYRDMVTDTQYF. For the CDR3, the DNA is TGTGCCAGCAGTTCCTACAGGGATATGGTTACAGATACGCAGTATTTT.

The chain employs TRBV18 and TRBJ2-5, with D maybe TRBD2 (5 bases). Trimming left V 2 bases short and J 3 bases short, with 13 bases between. CDR1 and CDR2 from the germline V gene are KGHSH and LQKENI. The CDR3 covers 15 residues. DNA of the CDR3: TGTGCCAGCTCACCAACGGGTGTGGGAGAAGAGACCCAGTACTTC. As protein: CASSPTGVGEETQYF.

This chain connects TRBV18 to TRBJ2-1, with 9 positions matching TRBD1. V shed 2 bases, J shed 9 bases, and the junction held 2 bases outside the gene matches. Germline V gene data show CDR1 as KGHSH and CDR2 as LQKENI. The CDR3 is 13 amino acids. This chain's CDR3 is CASSPTGGGEQFF. As DNA, the CDR3 is TGTGCCAGCTCACCAACAGGGGGCGGTGAGCAGTTCTTC.

This chain links TRBV7-9 with TRBJ1-1, with unresolved D. V shed 2 bases and J shed 3 bases, with 10 bases lying between them. The length of the CDR3 is 14 residues. Germline V gene sequence: CDR1 SEHNR, CDR2 FQNEAQ (reference sequence). The CDR3 DNA reads as TGTGCCAGCAGCTTACCTCTCCGGGACACTGAAGCTTTCTTT. Its protein is CASSLPLRDTEAFF.

The chain has TRBV3-1 (or the pseudogene TRBV3-2) and TRBJ1-1, with 7 bases lining up with TRBD1. The CDR3 is made up of 13 amino acids. CDR1 is LGHDT and CDR2 is YNNKEL in the germline V gene (reference sequence). J was trimmed by 11 bases and V by 4 bases; bases with no gene match: 10. Written as DNA, the CDR3 is TGTGCCAGCAGCCTTAATTCAGGGGGTTCGGCTTTCTTT. Translated: CASSLNSGGSAFF.

The chain employs TRBV27 and TRBJ1-1; the D is unclear. The CDR3 loop spans 17 amino acids. V was pared by 3 bases and J by 0 bases, with 17 bases between. Germline V lookup: CDR1 MNHEY, CDR2 SMNVEV (reference sequence). The DNA of the CDR3 is TGTGCCAGCAGTTTTTCCATCGCGCGGTCCATGAACACTGAAGCTTTCTTT. Translating gives CASSFSIARSMNTEAFF.

The chain is built from TRBV5-4 and TRBJ2-5; tentatively, D is TRBD2 (7 bases). This CDR3 region has 15 residues. Germline CDR1 reads SGHNT; CDR2 reads YYREEE (reference sequence). Trimming removed 4 bases at V and 4 bases at J, with 17 bases between. DNA of the CDR3: TGTGCCAGCAGCGGAAGGGGGGGCCCAGCAGAGACCCAGTACTTC. It codes for CASSGRGGPAETQYF.

The CDR3 coding sequence is TGTGCCAGCGGGACAGCACCTGGTACTGAAGCTTTCTTT. Translated: CASGTAPGTEAFF. The rearrangement uses TRBV19 and TRBJ1-1; 7 nucleotides match TRBD1. The CDR3 length is 13 residues. The germline gives CDR1 LNHDA, CDR2 SQIVND (reference sequence). J lost 5 bases, V lost 9 bases, and 9 bases had no gene match.

V and J are TRBV10-2 and TRBJ2-2; 8 bases align to TRBD2. This CDR3 region has 14 residues. The junction had 12 bases not matched to a gene; V was cut back by 11 bases and J by 7 bases. CDR1 is WSHSY, CDR2 SAAADI, per germline. The CDR3 sequence is CAGYGGGLSGELFF. The CDR3 DNA reads TGCGCCGGATACGGGGGGGGGCTGAGCGGGGAGCTGTTTTTT.

This clone was seen a single time. This chain uses TRBV6-1 with TRBJ2-7; a weak D match, TRBD1 (6 bases). Trimming shortened V by 0 bases and J by 7 bases, and 16 bases separated the two germline ends. Germline-derived CDR1 and CDR2 are MNHNS and SASEGT. The CDR3 covers 15 residues. For the CDR3, the DNA is TGTGCCAGCAGTGAAGCGATACAGGGCAGGGGTGAGCAGTACGTC. Protein: CASSEAIQGRGEQYV.

In its sample, this clone was seen once. The chain joins TRBV5-4 to TRBJ2-7; TRBD1 matches 9 bases. This CDR3 is built from 14 residues. V dropped 0 bases and J dropped 5; count of bases not matched to a gene: 3. The V gene's germline CDR1 is SGHNT and CDR2 YYREEE (reference sequence). In nucleotides, the CDR3 is TGTGCCAGCAGCTTGGGACAGGGGGTAAACGAGCAGTACTTC. Translated, it gives CASSLGQGVNEQYF. The whole variable domain, remainder taken from reference TRBV5-4 and TRBJ2-7, is ETGVTQSPTHLIKTRGQQVTLRCSSQSGHNTVSWYQQALGQGPQFIFQYYREEENGRGNFPPRFSGLQFPNYSSELNVNALELDDSALYLCASSLGQGVNEQYFGPGTRLTVT.

The chain uses TRBV19 and TRBJ2-5; 15 positions agree with TRBD2. CDR3 length: 18 amino acids. V gave up 1 base and J gave up 2 bases; unmatched junction bases: 5. Germline V gene data show CDR1 as LNHDA and CDR2 as SQIVND (reference sequence). The CDR3 protein is CASSIARGLAGGQETQYF. CDR3 coding DNA: TGTGCCAGTAGTATAGCACGGGGACTAGCGGGGGGTCAAGAGACCCAGTACTTC.